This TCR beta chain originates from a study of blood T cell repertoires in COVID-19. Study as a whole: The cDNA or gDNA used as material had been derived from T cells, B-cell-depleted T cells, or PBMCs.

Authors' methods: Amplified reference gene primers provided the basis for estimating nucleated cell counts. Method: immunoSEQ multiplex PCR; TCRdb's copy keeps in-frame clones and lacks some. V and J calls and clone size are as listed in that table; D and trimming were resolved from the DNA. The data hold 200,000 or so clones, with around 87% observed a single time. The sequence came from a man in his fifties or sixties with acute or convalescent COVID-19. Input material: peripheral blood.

The CDR3 DNA follows: TGTGCCAGCAGCCAAGACCCAAGGGGCTTTATCTACGAGCAGTACTTC. Translation gives CASSQDPRGFIYEQYF. The chain joins TRBV3-1 (or the pseudogene TRBV3-2) to TRBJ2-7; D is perhaps TRBD1 (5 bases). The V gene lost 0 bases and the J gene lost 3 bases, with 15 bases spanning the gap. Germline values: CDR1 LGHDT, CDR2 YNNKEL (reference sequence). CDR3 size: 16 residues.